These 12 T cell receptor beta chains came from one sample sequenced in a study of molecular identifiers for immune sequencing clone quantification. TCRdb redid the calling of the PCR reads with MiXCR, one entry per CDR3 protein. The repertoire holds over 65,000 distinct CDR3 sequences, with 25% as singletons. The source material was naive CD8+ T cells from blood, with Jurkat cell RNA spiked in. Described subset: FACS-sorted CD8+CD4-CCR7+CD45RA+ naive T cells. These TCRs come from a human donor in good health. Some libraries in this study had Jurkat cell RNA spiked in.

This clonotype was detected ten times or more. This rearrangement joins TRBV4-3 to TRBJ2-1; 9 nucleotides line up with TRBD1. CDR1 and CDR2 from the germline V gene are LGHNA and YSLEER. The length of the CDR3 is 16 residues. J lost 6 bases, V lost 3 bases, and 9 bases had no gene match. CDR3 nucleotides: TGCGCCAGCAGCCAGGAGGGGGGGACAGGGACCAATGAGCAGTTCTTC. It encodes CASSQEGGTGTNEQFF.

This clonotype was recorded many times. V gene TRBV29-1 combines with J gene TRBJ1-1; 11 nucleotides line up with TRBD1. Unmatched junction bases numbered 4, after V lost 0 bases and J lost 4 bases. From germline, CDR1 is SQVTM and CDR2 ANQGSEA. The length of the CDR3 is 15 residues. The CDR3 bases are TGCAGCGTTGAAGATTGGGACAGGGGGTTCACTGAAGCTTTCTTT. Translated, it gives CSVEDWDRGFTEAFF.

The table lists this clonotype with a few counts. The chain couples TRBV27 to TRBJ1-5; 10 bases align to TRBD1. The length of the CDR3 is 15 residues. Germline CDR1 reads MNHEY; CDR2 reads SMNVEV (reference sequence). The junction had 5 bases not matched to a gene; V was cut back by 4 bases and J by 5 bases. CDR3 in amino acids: CASSSRQGADQPQHF. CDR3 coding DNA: TGTGCCAGCAGTTCAAGACAGGGGGCCGATCAGCCCCAGCATTTT.

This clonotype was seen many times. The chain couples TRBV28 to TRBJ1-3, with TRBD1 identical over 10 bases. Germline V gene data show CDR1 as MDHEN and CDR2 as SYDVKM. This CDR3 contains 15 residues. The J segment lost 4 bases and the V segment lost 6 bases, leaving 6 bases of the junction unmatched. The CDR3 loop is CASSFDRGLGNTIYF. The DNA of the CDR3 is TGTGCCAGCAGCTTCGACAGGGGGCTCGGAAACACCATATATTTT.

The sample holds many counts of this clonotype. The CDR3 nucleotides read TGCAGTACAGAACCGACAGGGCGCACTGAAGCTTTCTTT. This codes for CSTEPTGRTEAFF. The rearrangement uses TRBV20-1 and TRBJ1-1; 7 nucleotides line up with TRBD1. The CDR3 length is 13 residues. Germline CDR1 reads DFQATT; CDR2 reads SNEGSKA (reference sequence). Trimming at V came to 8 bases and at J to 4 bases, leaving 10 bases not matched to a gene.

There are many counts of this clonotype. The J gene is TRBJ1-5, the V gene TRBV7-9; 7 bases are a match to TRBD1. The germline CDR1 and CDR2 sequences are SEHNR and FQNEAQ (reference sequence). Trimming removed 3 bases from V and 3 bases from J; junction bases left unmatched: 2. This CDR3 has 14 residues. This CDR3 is CASSLTGFNQPQHF. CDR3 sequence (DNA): TGTGCCAGCAGCTTGACAGGGTTCAATCAGCCCCAGCATTTT.

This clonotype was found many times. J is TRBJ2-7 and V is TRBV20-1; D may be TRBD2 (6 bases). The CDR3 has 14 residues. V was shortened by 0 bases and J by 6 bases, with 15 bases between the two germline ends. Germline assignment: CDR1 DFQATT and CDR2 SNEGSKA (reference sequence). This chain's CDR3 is CSARDPEGGSEQYF. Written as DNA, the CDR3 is TGCAGTGCTAGAGATCCTGAGGGAGGATCCGAGCAGTACTTC.

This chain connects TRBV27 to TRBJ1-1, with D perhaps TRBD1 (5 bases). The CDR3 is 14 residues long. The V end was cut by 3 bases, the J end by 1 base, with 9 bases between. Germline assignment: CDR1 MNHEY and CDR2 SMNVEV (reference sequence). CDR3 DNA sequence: TGTGCCAGCAGTTTGGGGACGGCGAACACTGAAGCTTTCTTT. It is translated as CASSLGTANTEAFF.

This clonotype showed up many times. The CDR3: CASSYTGQGGTEAFF. The CDR3 region has the DNA TGTGCCAGCAGTTACACCGGACAGGGGGGCACTGAAGCTTTCTTT. The chain employs TRBV6-6 and TRBJ1-1, with 10 positions matching TRBD1. The CDR3 totals 15 residues. CDR1 is MNHNY, CDR2 SVGAGI, per germline (reference sequence). V was clipped by 2 bases and J by 4 bases; unmatched bases: 4.

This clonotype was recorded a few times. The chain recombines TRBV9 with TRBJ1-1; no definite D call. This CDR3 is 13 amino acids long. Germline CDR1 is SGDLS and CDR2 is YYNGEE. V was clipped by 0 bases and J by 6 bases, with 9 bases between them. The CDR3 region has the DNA TGTGCCAGCAGCGTAGGTGGGGAGGCTGAAGCTTTCTTT. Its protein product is CASSVGGEAEAFF.

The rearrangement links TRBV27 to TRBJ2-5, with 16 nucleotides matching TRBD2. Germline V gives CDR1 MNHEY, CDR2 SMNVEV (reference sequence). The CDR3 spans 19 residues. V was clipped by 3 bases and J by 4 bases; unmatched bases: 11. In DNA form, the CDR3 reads TGTGCCAGCAGTTTGTACGGGACTAGCGGGAGGGTCTTTCCAGAGACCCAGTACTTC. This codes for CASSLYGTSGRVFPETQYF.

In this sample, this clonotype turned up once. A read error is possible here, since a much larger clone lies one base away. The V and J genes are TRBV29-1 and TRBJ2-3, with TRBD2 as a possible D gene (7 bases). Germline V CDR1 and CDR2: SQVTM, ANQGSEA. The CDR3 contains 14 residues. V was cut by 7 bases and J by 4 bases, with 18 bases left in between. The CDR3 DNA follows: TGCAGCGCGGACGGGGAGGGGGGGTCAGATACGCAGTATTTT. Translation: CSADGEGGSDTQYF.